This T cell receptor beta chain was identified in a study of blood T cell repertoires in COVID-19. Looked up from germline, CDR1 is GTSNPN and CDR2 is SVGIG (reference sequence). With 5 bases clipped from V and 4 bases from J, the junction kept 28 bases outside the gene matches. This CDR3 spans 23 amino acids. Assay used: immunoSEQ multiplex PCR; TCRdb lists only in-frame clones, some missing. The sample consists of 450,000 to 500,000 clones, 70% to 90% of them appearing once. The rearrangement links TRBV30 to TRBJ2-3; 15 positions match TRBD2. This sequence originates from a human donor in a cohort sampled during active COVID-19. Specimen: peripheral blood. The chain's CDR3 is CAWSFQPGSRTSGRAWVPDTQYF. The CDR3, as DNA: TGTGCCTGGTCCTTTCAACCCGGGTCCCGGACTAGCGGGAGGGCCTGGGTTCCAGATACGCAGTATTTT. Variable domain in full (rest from reference TRBV30 and TRBJ2-3): SQTIHQWPATLVQPVGSPLSLECTVEGTSNPNLYWYRQAAGRGLQLLFYSVGIGQISSEVPQNLSASRPQDRQFILSSKKLLLSDSGFYLCAWSFQPGSRTSGRAWVPDTQYFGPGTRLTVL.